These T cell receptor beta chains were read from a single sample in a study of T-cell memory formation after mild COVID-19. In TCRdb, the 5' RACE reads were re-called with MiXCR into one record per CDR3 protein. The table has about 150,000 distinct CDR3 sequences, 13% to 15% seen once. The sequenced sample was PBMCs or a T cell subset sorted from them (not recorded which). These receptors were obtained from an adult woman who had mild COVID-19 (a few samples of this study predate the infection). Cell type and time point are not known. CDR3s include the opening cysteine and the closing phenylalanine or tryptophan. Each record gives: clone size, V gene, J gene, D gene, CDR3 DNA, CDR3 protein. A D gene is named only where the DNA matches it firmly. A clone size is listed for some rows: how often the clone was seen (once, few, many), or a class if it is expanded.

>few|TRBV3-1|TRBJ2-3|-
TGTGCCAGCAGCCAACTCAGCACAGATACGCAGTATTTT
CASSQLSTDTQYF
>-|TRBV27|TRBJ1-1|-
TGTGCCAGCAGTTTCAGGGCTTTCTGGGTCACTGAAGCTTTCTTT
CASSFRAFWVTEAFF
>-|TRBV12-3/TRBV12-4|TRBJ1-1|TRBD1
TGTGCCAGCAGTTTAAGTAGGGGGCCGACTGAAGCTTTCTTT
CASSLSRGPTEAFF
>-|TRBV7-2|TRBJ2-7|-
TGTGCCAGCAGCCTACAGGAAGGGTCCTACGAGCAGTACTTC
CASSLQEGSYEQYF
>few|TRBV6-6|TRBJ2-1|-
TGTGCCAGCAGCTCCCTAAATGAGCAGTTCTTC
CASSSLNEQFF
>-|TRBV12-5|TRBJ2-7|-
TGTGCTAGTGGTTTGTCACCCCCGGGGATAGACTCCTACGAGCAGTACTTC
CASGLSPPGIDSYEQYF
>-|TRBV5-1|TRBJ1-5|-
TGCGCCAGCAGCTTGGGGGATAATCAGCCCCAGCATTTT
CASSLGDNQPQHF
>-|TRBV24-1|TRBJ2-1|TRBD2
TGTGCCACCAGTGATACCCCGGGACTAGCGGGATCCAGCTCCTACAATGAGCAGTTCTTC
CATSDTPGLAGSSSYNEQFF
>-|TRBV4-3|TRBJ2-1|TRBD2
TGCGCCAGCAGCCAAGAAATCACTAGCGGGAGTGGCAATGAGCAGTTCTTC
CASSQEITSGSGNEQFF
>few|TRBV5-1|TRBJ1-1|-
TGCGCCAGCAGAAGGGACATGAACACTGAAGCTTTCTTT
CASRRDMNTEAFF
>-|TRBV5-1|TRBJ2-2|TRBD1
TGCGCCAGCAGCCCTACAGGGGGCACCGGGGAGCTGTTTTTT
CASSPTGGTGELFF
>-|TRBV20-1|TRBJ1-5|TRBD1
TGCAGTGCGGGGGACAGGGGGCGCTTTCAGCCCCAGCATTTT
CSAGDRGRFQPQHF
>many|TRBV12-3/TRBV12-4|TRBJ2-7|-
TGTGCCAGCAGTTTAGGAACCTACGAGCAGTACTTC
CASSLGTYEQYF
>many|TRBV7-9|TRBJ2-1|TRBD2
TGTGCCAGCAGCGTGAATTCGGGAGGGTACAATGAGCAGTTCTTC
CASSVNSGGYNEQFF
>few|TRBV25-1|TRBJ2-5|-
TGTGCCAGCAGTGAATCCCTCCCCGCGTTACATGGGGAGACCCAGTACTTC
CASSESLPALHGETQYF
>few|TRBV9|TRBJ2-7|-
TGTGCCAGTTCAACAGGGACAACAAGCTACGAGCAGTACTTC
CASSTGTTSYEQYF
>-|TRBV4-3|TRBJ2-7|-
TGCGCCAGCAGCCAAGACCCCGGAGGGGCGAGAGGGTTGCGGTTATACGAGCAGTACTTC
CASSQDPGGARGLRLYEQYF
>few|TRBV7-9|TRBJ1-2|-
TGTGCCAGCAGCTTGTGGCGGGGTGCCCCTAACTATGGCTACACCTTC
CASSLWRGAPNYGYTF
>few|TRBV24-1|TRBJ1-5|-
TGTGCCACCAGGGAGGGGAATGGGCAGCCCCAGCATTTT
CATREGNGQPQHF
>-|TRBV5-1|TRBJ2-1|-
TGCGCCAGCAGCCTCGGGACAACTTACAATGAGCATTTCTTC
CASSLGTTYNEHFF
>-|TRBV7-3|TRBJ2-3|-
TGTGCCAGCAGCTTAACGTCTGCAGGGTTCAGCACAGATACGCAGTATTTT
CASSLTSAGFSTDTQYF
>many|TRBV12-3/TRBV12-4|TRBJ2-7|TRBD2
TGTGCCAGCAGTAGAGGACTAGACTCCTACGAGCAGTACTTC
CASSRGLDSYEQYF
>few|TRBV29-1|TRBJ2-7|-
TGCAGCGTTGAAGATGCGAAAACCGGAGTCACCTACGAGCAGTACTTC
CSVEDAKTGVTYEQYF
>few|TRBV7-9|TRBJ2-3|-
TGTGCCAGCAGCCCCCCTTACGGGAAACCCACAGATACGCAGTATTTT
CASSPPYGKPTDTQYF
>-|TRBV2|TRBJ2-1|-
TGTGCCAGCAGTGAAGGGGTGGCTGAGCAGTTCTTC
CASSEGVAEQFF
>few|TRBV5-1|TRBJ2-7|TRBD2
TGCGCCAGCAGGGCGGGGGCCTACGAGCAGTACTTC
CASRAGAYEQYF
>-|TRBV4-1|TRBJ1-1|-
TGCGCCAGCAGCCGAACGGAGGGCATGGGCACTGAAGCTTTCTTT
CASSRTEGMGTEAFF
>-|TRBV20-1|TRBJ1-1|TRBD1
TGCAGTGCTACCGGGACAGCTGTTAACACTGAAGCTTTCTTT
CSATGTAVNTEAFF
>-|TRBV29-1|TRBJ2-1|-
TGCAGCGTTGAGGACGCGGGGGCCGATGGTTCAGATGAGCAGTTCTTC
CSVEDAGADGSDEQFF
>-|TRBV24-1|TRBJ1-2|-
TGTGCCACCAGTTCAACCGCCGGGACGGAAGCTAACTATGGCTACACCTTC
CATSSTAGTEANYGYTF